One and the same sample provided the 18 T cell receptor beta chains below, sequenced in a study of T cells expressing NK-cell markers. TCRdb reprocessed the 5' RACE reads, with one entry per CDR3 protein and no DNA. The record lists 300,000 to 450,000 distinct CDR3 sequences, of which the ten most abundant hold around 5.3%. The sample was blood T cells: a sorted CD56 or NKG2C T cell subset, CD4+ or CD8+ T cells, or bulk PBMC T cells (not recorded which). These receptors were obtained from a man aged 18-70 years in good health.

The chain combines TRBV5-1 with TRBJ2-2; TCRdb calls TRBD2, which cannot be checked without DNA. The CDR3 runs 15 residues. The germline V gene encodes CDR1 SGHRS and CDR2 YFSETQ. The CDR3 region is CASSKGLPNTGELFF.

The chain has TRBV29-1 and TRBJ2-6. Germline lookup yields CDR1 SQVTM and CDR2 ANQGSEA. This CDR3 comprises 13 residues. The CDR3 reads CSVASSGANVLTF.

The chain couples TRBV7-9 to TRBJ2-3; the D gene TCRdb calls, TRBD1, cannot be checked with no DNA. The length of the CDR3 is 15 residues. CDR1 is SEHNR and CDR2 is FQNEAQ in the germline V gene (reference sequence). CDR3 sequence: CASSAGTGMGDTQYF.

J is TRBJ2-1 and V is TRBV7-8; TCRdb calls TRBD2, which cannot be checked without DNA. Germline values: CDR1 SGHVS, CDR2 FQNEAQ. The CDR3 covers 15 residues. CDR3 in amino acids: CASSHGLAGGGEQFF.

The chain couples TRBV9 to TRBJ2-1. The germline CDR1 and CDR2 sequences are SGDLS and YYNGEE. CDR3 length equals 14 residues. The CDR3 region is CASSVSPGYGEQFF. Full variable domain (remainder filled in from reference TRBV9 and TRBJ2-1): DSGVTQTPKHLITATGQRVTLRCSPRSGDLSVYWYQQSLDQGLQFLIQYYNGEERAKGNILERFSAQQFPDLHSELNLSSLELGDSALYFCASSVSPGYGEQFFGPGTRLTVL.

V and J are TRBV6-1 and TRBJ1-2; TCRdb designates TRBD1, a call that cannot be tested without DNA. Looked up from germline, CDR1 is MNHNS and CDR2 is SASEGT. This CDR3 region has 15 residues. This CDR3 reads CASGEPQQGAGGYTF.

The rearrangement links TRBV6-5 to TRBJ2-5; TCRdb's D call, TRBD2, is unchecked because there is no DNA. This CDR3 contains 15 residues. Germline loops: CDR1 MNHEY, CDR2 SVGAGI. Here the CDR3 reads CASSYGTSGRETQYF.

This chain joins TRBV5-1 and TRBJ2-7; TCRdb selects TRBD1, and the lack of DNA leaves this call unchecked. This CDR3 spans 14 amino acids. Germline lookup yields CDR1 SGHRS and CDR2 YFSETQ. CDR3 in amino acids: CASSLAGQGYEQYF.

The chain couples TRBV20-1 to TRBJ1-4; the TRBD1 assignment by TCRdb is unverifiable without DNA. This CDR3 has 15 amino acids. The germline gives CDR1 DFQATT, CDR2 SNEGSKA (reference sequence). CDR3 loop: CSARDAHSTNEKLFF.

CDR3 loop: CASSRPPRRGGNEQFF. V and J are TRBV11-2 and TRBJ2-1; TCRdb outputs TRBD2, but without DNA this stays unchecked. The CDR3 covers 16 residues. Germline V gene lookup returns CDR1 SGHAT and CDR2 FQNNGV.

The V call is TRBV5-4, the J call TRBJ1-1; the TCRdb D gene call, TRBD1, has no DNA to confirm it. The CDR3 totals 15 residues. Germline V gene data show CDR1 as SGHNT and CDR2 as YYREEE (reference sequence). The CDR3: CASSLGGRRGTEAFF.

The V and J genes are TRBV20-1 and TRBJ1-3. CDR3 length: 13 residues. Germline V gives CDR1 DFQATT, CDR2 SNEGSKA (reference sequence). This chain's CDR3 is CSASPGRRNTIYF.

V usage is TRBV28 and J usage is TRBJ1-6. CDR3 length: 15 residues. CDR1 and CDR2 (germline): MDHEN, SYDVKM. CDR3 sequence reads: CASSWTRVHNSPLHF.

V gene TRBV20-1 combines with J gene TRBJ2-3; no DNA is available, so the TRBD2 call from TCRdb remains unchecked. CDR1 and CDR2 (germline): DFQATT, SNEGSKA (reference sequence). This CDR3 spans 15 amino acids. This CDR3 is CSARTGTSFRDTQYF.

The chain carries TRBV6-2 or TRBV6-3 and TRBJ2-1; with no DNA, the TCRdb D assignment of TRBD2 cannot be verified. This CDR3 region has 19 residues. Germline CDR1 is MNHEY and CDR2 is SVGEGT. The CDR3 loop reads CASSYTPKQAALRNNEQFF.

The rearrangement links TRBV5-1 to TRBJ1-4; as DNA is missing, the TRBD1 call by TCRdb cannot be tested. The CDR3 covers 12 residues. Germline values: CDR1 SGHRS, CDR2 YFSETQ. CDR3 in amino acids: CASSPTRMELFF.

The chain uses TRBV5-6 and TRBJ2-7; TCRdb's assignment of TRBD1 cannot be checked, as there is no DNA. Germline loops: CDR1 SGHDT, CDR2 YYEEEE. This CDR3 region has 16 residues. The CDR3 loop reads CASSLGPGQGGYEQYF.

This sequence joins TRBV6-1 and TRBJ1-5; TCRdb's D gene call, TRBD1, goes unchecked for lack of DNA. Germline CDR1 MNHNS, CDR2 SASEGT. There are 15 residues in the CDR3. The CDR3 sequence is CASTPGKGAWEPQHF.